Only a few counts were recorded for the clone carrying this T cell receptor (beta chain). Its matching antigen is unknown. This sample stems from a study of identical twins. Study findings and constraints: Abundant cord blood beta clonotypes carried fewer insertions; memory repertoires showed none.

Trimming removed 5 bases from V and 0 bases from J, with 8 bases in between. CDR3 size: 13 residues. Germline V CDR1 and CDR2: SEHNR, FQNEAQ (reference sequence). TCRdb re-called the 5' RACE reads with MiXCR, one entry per CDR3 protein. The sample has about 520,000 distinct CDR3 sequences, around 20% seen once. A further study also used this sample, focusing on T cells expressing NK-cell markers.

Sample: CD4+ T cells sorted from blood. This chain connects TRBV7-9 to TRBJ2-7; D remains ambiguous. The sequence derives from a woman aged 18 to 35 in good health. The CDR3 spells CASSPPASYEQYF. In DNA, the CDR3 is TGTGCCAGCAGCCCCCCGGCCTCCTACGAGCAGTACTTC.